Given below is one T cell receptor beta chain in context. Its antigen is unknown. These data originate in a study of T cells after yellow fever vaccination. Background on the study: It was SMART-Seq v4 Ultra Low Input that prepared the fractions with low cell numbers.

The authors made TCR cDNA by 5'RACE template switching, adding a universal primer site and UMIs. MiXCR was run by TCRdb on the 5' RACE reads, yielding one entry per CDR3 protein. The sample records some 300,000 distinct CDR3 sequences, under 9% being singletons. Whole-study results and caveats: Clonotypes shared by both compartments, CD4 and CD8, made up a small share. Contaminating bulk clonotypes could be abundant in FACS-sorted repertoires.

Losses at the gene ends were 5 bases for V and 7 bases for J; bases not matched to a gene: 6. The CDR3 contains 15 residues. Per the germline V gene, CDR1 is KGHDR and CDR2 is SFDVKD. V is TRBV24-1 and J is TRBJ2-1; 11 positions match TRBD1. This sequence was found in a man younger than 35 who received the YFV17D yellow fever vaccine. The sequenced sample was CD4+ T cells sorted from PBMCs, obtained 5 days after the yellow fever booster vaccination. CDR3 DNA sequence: TGTGCCACCAGTGCAGGGGACAGGGGGAAGAATGAGCAGTTCTTC. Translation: CATSAGDRGKNEQFF.